This entry describes one T cell receptor (beta chain). This entry comes from a study of blood T cell repertoires in COVID-19. Overall study: The study drew acute and convalescent COVID-19 samples from the United States, Italy and Spain.

Across under 25 US areas, participants ranged in age from about 18 to 100 years. Two negative PCRs, clearance, or symptom resolution characterized the recovered Cohort 3 donors. This table comes from immunoSEQ multiplex PCR, and its TCRdb copy is limited to in-frame clones, with some not included. The profile shows roughly 240,000 clones, 86% of them singletons. The CDR3 runs 16 residues. Germline trimming cut 4 bases from V and 6 bases from J; bases unmatched to any gene: 9. CDR1 and CDR2 (germline): SGHTA, FQGNSA. This clonotype was sampled from a woman in her forties or fifties who had recovered from COVID-19. The chain couples TRBV7-2 to TRBJ1-2; TRBD1 agrees at 12 bases. The sequenced material came from PBMCs or T cells enriched from blood (not recorded which). The CDR3 DNA sequence: TGTGCCAGCAGCTCAACCGGGACAGGGGGCGTTGATGGCTACACCTTC. It is translated as CASSSTGTGGVDGYTF.